A selection of T cell receptor beta chains follows, all from one sample in a study of graft-versus-host responses after intestinal transplantation. Libraries were prepared by immunoSEQ multiplex PCR; TCRdb keeps only in-frame clonotypes and omits some of them. Of about 59,000 clones listed, almost 95% are singletons. These TCRs' antigens remain unknown. The sample was unstimulated CD4+ T cells sorted from spleen or lymph node cells, taken before transplant. These receptors originate from a human donor who was the organ donor for an intestinal transplant. Each CDR3 is given with its conserved first and last residue. The order of the fields is D gene, clone size, J gene, V gene, CDR3 protein, CDR3 DNA. D genes are given only for firm matches. Size is omitted from some rows. Given values are once, few, many or a class for expanded clones.

>NA|NA|TRBJ2-7|TRBV13
CASSRGDNSYEQYF
TGTGCCAGCAGCCGCGGGGACAACTCCTACGAGCAGTACTTC
>NA|NA|TRBJ1-2|TRBV4-2
CASSPPGHNYGYTF
TGTGCCAGCAGTCCTCCGGGACATAACTATGGCTACACCTTC
>NA|NA|TRBJ2-2|TRBV7-2
CASSLAPSVTGELFF
TGTGCCAGCAGCTTAGCGCCCTCCGTCACCGGGGAGCTGTTTTTT
>NA|NA|TRBJ1-2|TRBV7-2
CASSPLDRLNYGYTF
TGTGCCAGCAGCCCTTTAGACAGGCTTAACTATGGCTACACCTTC
>TRBD1|NA|TRBJ2-2|TRBV19
CASRGSGTGEGELFF
TGTGCCAGTAGGGGATCTGGGACAGGGGAGGGGGAGCTGTTTTTT
>NA|NA|TRBJ1-5|TRBV19
CASLKGGGRFNQPQHF
TGTGCCAGTTTAAAAGGGGGGGGGCGTTTCAATCAGCCCCAGCATTTT
>NA|NA|TRBJ1-4|TRBV18
CASSGGGSEKLFF
TGTGCCAGCTCAGGCGGGGGAAGTGAAAAACTGTTTTTT
>NA|once|TRBJ1-4|TRBV5-1
CASSRIEATNEKLFF
TGCGCCAGCAGTCGGATTGAAGCAACTAATGAAAAACTGTTTTTT
>NA|NA|TRBJ2-5|TRBV30
CAWSARTGRGETQYF
TGTGCCTGGAGTGCCCGGACAGGGAGGGGAGAGACCCAGTACTTC
>TRBD2|NA|TRBJ2-3|TRBV7-2
CASSLMASGAYTDTQYF
TGTGCCAGCAGCTTAATGGCTAGCGGGGCCTACACAGATACGCAGTATTTT
>TRBD2|NA|TRBJ2-1|TRBV9
CASSALTSGGNNEQFF
TGTGCCAGCAGCGCCCTGACTAGCGGGGGAAACAATGAGCAGTTCTTC
>TRBD2|NA|TRBJ2-5|TRBV12-5
CASGLLARETQYF
TGTGCTAGTGGTTTACTAGCGAGGGAGACCCAGTACTTC
>NA|NA|TRBJ1-1|TRBV18
CASSPQGRNTEAFF
TGTGCCAGCTCACCCCAGGGCAGGAACACTGAAGCTTTCTTT
>TRBD2|NA|TRBJ2-7|TRBV11-2
CASSLVAGAYEQYF
TGTGCCAGCAGCTTAGTAGCGGGGGCCTACGAGCAGTACTTC
>TRBD1|NA|TRBJ2-7|TRBV27
CASRPFPTGASSYEQYF
TGTGCCAGCAGGCCTTTCCCGACAGGGGCCAGCTCCTACGAGCAGTACTTC
>NA|NA|TRBJ1-3|TRBV30
CAWSGSGNTIYF
TGTGCCTGGAGTGGCTCTGGAAACACCATATATTTT
>NA|NA|TRBJ2-7|TRBV4-2
CASSEEGEMRNEQYF
TGTGCCAGCAGCGAGGAGGGGGAAATGCGCAACGAGCAGTACTTC
>NA|once|TRBJ1-5|TRBV4-1
CASSQELEMPQHF
TGCGCCAGCAGCCAAGAATTAGAAATGCCCCAGCATTTT
>NA|NA|TRBJ2-7|TRBV7-2
CASSLVSAAVGEEQYF
TGTGCCAGCAGCTTAGTCTCTGCGGCCGTAGGTGAGGAGCAGTACTTC
>TRBD2|NA|TRBJ2-1|TRBV5-1
CASSPLAGGHNEQFF
TGCGCCAGCAGCCCCCTAGCGGGGGGCCACAATGAGCAGTTCTTC
>TRBD1|NA|TRBJ2-5|TRBV6-1
CASSTGEGTQYF
TGTGCCAGCAGTACAGGGGAAGGGACCCAGTACTTC
>NA|NA|TRBJ1-3|TRBV19
CASSKVVSGNTIYF
TGTGCCAGTAGTAAGGTCGTCTCTGGAAACACCATATATTTT
>TRBD2|NA|TRBJ2-5|TRBV7-2
CASSLAGLAETQYF
TGTGCCAGCAGCTTAGCCGGACTAGCTGAGACCCAGTACTTC
>NA|NA|TRBJ1-4|TRBV18
CASSPKGEKLFF
TGTGCCAGCTCACCAAAGGGTGAAAAACTGTTTTTT
>NA|NA|TRBJ2-5|TRBV29-1
CSAAGRTKRETQYF
TGCAGCGCCGCTGGACGCACGAAACGAGAGACCCAGTACTTC
>NA|once|TRBJ2-3|TRBV7-9
CASSLLSSDTDTQYF
TGTGCCAGCAGCTTACTTAGTAGTGACACCGATACGCAGTATTTT
>TRBD2|NA|TRBJ2-1|TRBV7-3
CASSLAGGPYNEQFF
TGTGCCAGCAGCCTAGCGGGGGGGCCGTATAATGAGCAGTTCTTC
>TRBD1|NA|TRBJ2-5|TRBV6-5
CASSYRTGGQETQYF
TGTGCCAGCAGTTACCGGACAGGGGGCCAAGAGACCCAGTACTTC
>NA|NA|TRBJ2-6|TRBV6-5
CASKAVLSGANVLTF
TGTGCCTCTAAAGCGGTCCTTTCTGGGGCCAACGTCCTGACTTTC
>TRBD1|NA|TRBJ2-7|TRBV5-5
CASSLQGAGIREQYF
TGTGCCAGCAGCCTACAGGGGGCTGGCATTCGGGAGCAGTACTTC
>NA|NA|TRBJ1-1|TRBV18
CASSLMGAGRGTEAFF
TGTGCCAGCTCACTGATGGGGGCAGGGAGGGGCACTGAAGCTTTCTTT
>TRBD1|once|TRBJ1-4|TRBV5-4
CASSLVGQGVEKLFF
TGTGCCAGCAGCTTGGTTGGGCAGGGGGTTGAAAAACTGTTTTTT
>NA|once|TRBJ2-5|TRBV6-5
CASSLGETQYF
TGTGCCAGCAGTCTTGGAGAGACCCAGTACTTC
>NA|NA|TRBJ2-2|TRBV18
CASSVVGPPYTGELFF
TGTGCCAGCTCTGTTGTGGGTCCTCCGTACACCGGGGAGCTGTTTTTT
>NA|NA|TRBJ2-7|TRBV6-5
CASSYSTGPPYEQYF
TGTGCCAGCAGTTACTCGACCGGGCCGCCCTACGAGCAGTACTTC
>NA|NA|TRBJ1-2|TRBV7-2
CASSLSSRNYGYTF
TGTGCCAGCAGCTTATCGTCACGGAACTATGGCTACACCTTC
>TRBD1|NA|TRBJ2-7|TRBV6-5
CASSYSSTGTASKQYF
TGTGCCAGCAGTTACTCGTCGACAGGGACAGCAAGCAAGCAGTACTTC
>NA|NA|TRBJ1-4|TRBV19
CASSRGSATNEKLFF
TGTGCCAGTAGTAGGGGGAGCGCAACTAATGAAAAACTGTTTTTT
>TRBD1|NA|TRBJ1-2|TRBV7-2
CASSYGTGRNYGYTF
TGTGCCAGCAGCTACGGGACAGGGCGGAACTATGGCTACACCTTC
>TRBD2|NA|TRBJ2-7|TRBV30
CACQLAGAGEQYF
TGTGCCTGTCAGTTAGCGGGGGCCGGCGAGCAGTACTTC
>TRBD1|NA|TRBJ2-7|TRBV5-1
CASSFGQGPYDEQYF
TGCGCCAGCAGCTTTGGACAGGGACCATACGACGAGCAGTACTTC
>NA|NA|TRBJ1-1|TRBV4-3
CASSFGGGPEAFF
TGCGCCAGCAGCTTCGGCGGGGGACCTGAAGCTTTCTTT
>NA|NA|TRBJ1-4|TRBV19
CASSIRHRSTSTNEKLFF
TGTGCCAGTAGTATTCGGCACAGGAGCACTTCCACTAATGAAAAACTGTTTTTT
>NA|NA|TRBJ1-1|TRBV19
CASIKAGANTEAFF
TGTGCCAGTATAAAGGCAGGGGCGAACACTGAAGCTTTCTTT
>NA|NA|TRBJ1-2|TRBV5-1
CASSPVWGEGYTF
TGCGCCAGCAGCCCCGTTTGGGGTGAGGGCTACACCTTC
>NA|NA|TRBJ1-2|TRBV19
CASRELYGYTF
TGTGCCAGTCGCGAGCTCTATGGCTACACCTTC